The sequence of this T cell receptor beta chain was determined in a study of early stage breast cancer tumors (TCRdb year 2017). With regard to the full study: Of the 15 to 20 invasive breast tumors, roughly 13 were found to be estrogen receptor-positive, progesterone receptor-positive and HER2-negative. A read coverage of roughly 10-fold per sample was achieved on average. About 65% of the 12 ER+/PR+/HER2- tumors were invasive ductal carcinomas, while the other four were invasive lobular carcinomas. A total of around 2.7 million templates, representing 850,000 to 1,400,000 unique clonotypes, were detected across all samples. The study at large found these results: Enriched TCRB sequences shared across patients were mostly commonly generated sequences, unlikely to play an important role in the tumor microenvironment. About 2.7-fold higher T cell density and higher clonality were observed in tumors than in adjacent normal breast tissue. Bulk genomic DNA sequencing of unsorted cells missed chain pairing and functional markers such as CD4, CD8 and FOXP3. Because the cohort was small, analysis by tumor subtype was not possible. Repertoires from blood and normal breast were more alike than repertoires from blood and tumor, and in about 85% of the 16 patients, comparing each tissue with blood separated tumor from normal.

This clone has a handful of counts. Its antigen remains unidentified. No clone much larger than this one lies a single base away; base qualities are absent. The study profiled bulk TCR beta-chain repertoires in matched peripheral blood, tumor and adjacent normal breast tissue taken from about 15 patients with early-stage breast cancer. Before surgery, roughly 5-11 mL of whole blood was collected in EDTA tubes and processed within 2 hours. Ficoll-Paque centrifugation in SepMate-50 tubes was used to isolate peripheral blood mononuclear cells. For storage in liquid nitrogen, PBMCs were cryopreserved as aliquots of about 1.9 to 4 million cells in about 90% FBS with around 10% DMSO. The Qiagen AllPrep DNA/RNA Mini kit was used for genomic DNA extraction. Each sample was amplified in two independent genomic DNA replicates, using around 0.55 ug for blood and roughly 1.5 ug for tumor or normal breast. Following the manufacturer's instructions, the ImmunoSeq Intro kit was used to carry out TCRB sequencing on genomic DNA. Multiplex PCR ran around 32 cycles with proprietary primers and spike-in control sequences for absolute quantification. Single-end 150-bp reads were used to sequence an 87-bp fragment spanning the CDR3 plus the flanking V and J genes. Each lane of an Illumina MiSeq using version 3.0 chemistry carried seven multiplexed samples, with two replicates per sample. In the source study's methods: Raw data were processed with the vendor's proprietary pipeline, and both replicates were merged into a single result per sample. A clonotype was defined as productive rearrangements that share the same V-gene family, CDR3 amino acid sequence and J-gene segment. Clonality was calculated as 1 minus the normalized Shannon entropy (Pielou evenness) of TCRB abundances. To estimate T cell density, the total number of templates was divided by the input cell count, which was inferred from how much DNA went in. Recon, run with its default parameters, was used to estimate overall repertoire diversity and clonality. Clonotypes with over 0.1% abundance in tumor and at least 32-fold higher abundance in tumor than in normal breast were defined as tumor-enriched. What TCRdb holds here is the immuneACCESS table cut down to in-frame rearrangements. Part of the clones is not present; checked against another copy, under half of the missing clones reflect an unresolved V gene, and the others are unexplained. The D gene and trimming were derived from the DNA, and the V and J assignments and clone size from that table. The sample contains some 47,000 clones, 65% to 90% of them found a single time. About 1.3% of the sample goes to the ten largest clones.

For CDR1 and CDR2, the germline V gene lists MNHNS and SASEGT. The germline V and J ends show losses of 4 bases and 3 bases respectively, and no gene match explains 5 bases of the junction. From the cysteine up to the phenylalanine, the CDR3 has a length of 15 residues. Only the CDR3 part of the read is kept: 45 bases, read in frame from the first base. Rearrangement joined TRBV6-1 to TRBJ2-2; the central 7 bases match TRBD2. The receptor was isolated from a person aged 45-60 years with breast cancer. Sample: blood. The base sequence is TGTGCCAGCAGTGTCCAGGGAGGGGACACCGGGGAGCTGTTTTTT. Translated, it reads CASSVQGGDTGELFF.